The 24 T cell receptor beta chains in this list originate from one sample, sequenced in a study of blood T cells in healthy people across ages. The second PCR ran about 6 to 11 cycles with a sample-barcoded 5' primer and J-beta primers. TCRdb independently ran MiXCR on the 5' RACE reads; one entry per CDR3 protein. Among roughly 650,000 distinct CDR3 sequences listed, about 32% were seen once. Sequencing used blood. These receptors were collected from a woman older than 75 in good health.

The chain is built from TRBV9 and TRBJ2-3, with 9 bases lining up with TRBD2. CDR1 is SGDLS, CDR2 YYNGEE, per germline. With V trimmed by 0 bases and J by 4 bases, 9 bases remained unmatched. The CDR3 consists of 17 residues. The CDR3 is CASSVGAGRGGSDTQYF. As DNA, the CDR3 is TGTGCCAGCAGCGTAGGGGCGGGGCGGGGGGGCTCAGATACGCAGTATTTT.

The chain couples TRBV7-3 to TRBJ2-5, with TRBD1 as a possible D gene (5 bases). The CDR3 is 15 residues long. The germline V gene has CDR1 SGHTA and CDR2 FQGTGA. V was pared by 2 bases and J by 5 bases, with 15 bases between. The CDR3 here is CASSLDAGRRETQYF. CDR3 in DNA: TGTGCCAGCAGCTTAGACGCAGGGCGGCGGGAGACCCAGTACTTC.

The chain couples TRBV20-1 to TRBJ2-1, with unresolved D. The CDR3 contains 15 residues. Per germline, CDR1 DFQATT and CDR2 SNEGSKA (reference sequence). V lost 0 bases and J lost 0, with 9 bases in between. The CDR3 DNA reads TGCAGTGCTAGAGATCGACCGAGCTCCTACAATGAGCAGTTCTTC. Translation: CSARDRPSSYNEQFF.

A few counts support this clonotype. The J gene is TRBJ2-5, the V gene TRBV25-1, with D tentatively TRBD1 or TRBD2 (7 bases each). This CDR3 is built from 15 residues. Trimming removed 5 bases at V and 12 bases at J, with 25 bases between. The V gene's germline CDR1 is MGHDK and CDR2 SYGVNS. CDR3 protein: CASSFTNPYRGGEYF. In DNA, the CDR3 is TGTGCCAGCAGTTTCACTAACCCGTACAGGGGAGGGGAGTACTTC.

This clonotype appeared many times. This could be a read error, since a much larger clone is one nucleotide away. The V gene is TRBV20-1, the J gene TRBJ1-2, with a weak D call TRBD1 (5 bases). Trimming cost V 5 bases and J 4 bases, with 20 bases left between them. The CDR3 loop spans 15 amino acids. CDR1 is DFQATT and CDR2 is SNEGSKA in the germline V gene (reference sequence). The CDR3 loop is CSAETVDRSSYGYTF. CDR3 DNA: TGCAGTGCTGAGACGGTAGACAGATCTTCCTATGGCTACACCTTC.

This chain uses TRBV3-1 with TRBJ2-1, with D perhaps TRBD1 (6 bases). Trimming shortened V by 2 bases and J by 6 bases, and 11 bases separated the two germline ends. Per the germline V gene, CDR1 is LGHDT and CDR2 is YNNKEL (reference sequence). The CDR3 runs 14 residues. Here the CDR3 DNA reads TGTGCCAGCAGCCAAACCACAGGGTTCAATGAGCAGTTCTTC. Its translation is CASSQTTGFNEQFF.

This clonotype was counted ten times or more. The chain recombines TRBV27 with TRBJ1-1, with 7 bases fitting TRBD1. This CDR3 spans 14 amino acids. Trimming at V came to 3 bases and at J to 6 bases, leaving 7 bases not matched to a gene. Germline values: CDR1 MNHEY, CDR2 SMNVEV (reference sequence). This CDR3 is CASSLATGISEAFF. DNA for the CDR3: TGTGCCAGCAGTTTGGCGACAGGGATTTCTGAAGCTTTCTTT.

The CDR3 DNA reads TGTGCCAGCAGTACTCCAACGGGACAGAGCTACGAGCAGTACTTC. This sequence encodes CASSTPTGQSYEQYF. The V and J genes are TRBV12-3 or TRBV12-4 and TRBJ2-7, with 7 bases aligning to TRBD1. The CDR3 is 15 residues long. V lost 5 bases and J lost 3; bases outside the gene matches: 10.

The chain is built from TRBV10-3 and TRBJ1-1; D call uncertain. Germline CDR1 is ENHRY and CDR2 is SYGVKD. Trimming shortened V by 4 bases and J by 4 bases, and 7 bases separated the two germline ends. The CDR3 runs to 12 residues. CDR3 sequence reads: CAISGVSTEAFF. CDR3 coding DNA: TGTGCCATCAGTGGGGTCAGCACTGAAGCTTTCTTT.

This clonotype was seen a few times. The gene calls are TRBV7-2 and TRBJ1-2; D is unclear. The CDR3 spans 15 residues. Germline CDR1 and CDR2: SGHTA and FQGNSA. V was clipped by 1 base and J by 2 bases, with 11 bases between them. CDR3: CASSLVGRLNYGYTF. In DNA, the CDR3 is TGTGCCAGCAGCTTAGTGGGCAGATTAAACTATGGCTACACCTTC.

In the case of this clonotype: A read error may be the cause here, since a much bigger clone is one base away. The V call is TRBV6-5, the J call TRBJ2-1; perhaps TRBD2 as D (6 bases). The CDR3 contains 12 residues. V lost 11 bases, J lost 2 bases, and 10 bases lay in between. In germline, CDR1 is MNHEY, CDR2 SVGAGI. The CDR3 DNA follows: TGTGCCGGCTCGGGGGCCTACAATGAGCAGTTCTTC. The encoded protein is CAGSGAYNEQFF.

This chain joins TRBV9 and TRBJ2-1; no firm D call. CDR3 length equals 17 residues. CDR1 and CDR2 from the germline V gene are SGDLS and YYNGEE. Trimming left V 2 bases short and J 6 bases short, with 21 bases between. The CDR3 sequence: CASSVLGLRVPINEQFF. The DNA for the CDR3 is TGTGCCAGCAGCGTGCTAGGTCTAAGAGTTCCAATCAATGAGCAGTTCTTC.

This clonotype appeared many times. J is TRBJ1-5 and V is TRBV12-3 or TRBV12-4, with D maybe TRBD1 (5 bases). The CDR3 is 15 amino acids. With 2 bases removed from V and 2 bases from J, the gap between germline ends came to 10 bases. Here the CDR3 DNA reads TGTGCCAGCAGTTTATCAGGGACTCGCAATCAGCCCCAGCATTTT. This translates into CASSLSGTRNQPQHF.

The chain is built from TRBV7-2 and TRBJ1-2, with 7 bases aligning to TRBD1. Trimming removed 5 bases from V and 6 bases from J; junction bases left unmatched: 9. Germline CDR1 is SGHTA and CDR2 is FQGNSA. The CDR3 totals 14 residues. The CDR3 sequence is CASSRDRVSDGYTF. The CDR3 region has the DNA TGTGCCAGCAGCCGAGACAGGGTTTCGGATGGCTACACCTTC.

This clonotype was detected ten times or more. The chain employs TRBV7-2 and TRBJ1-5; D ambiguous. This CDR3 is 14 amino acids long. The germline V gene encodes CDR1 SGHTA and CDR2 FQGNSA. Trimming shortened V by 2 bases and J by 5 bases, and 10 bases separated the two germline ends. CDR3 nucleotide sequence: TGTGCCAGCAGCTTAAAGGCGGGTGATCAGCCCCAGCATTTT. It specifies CASSLKAGDQPQHF.

CDR3 in DNA: TGTGCCAGCAGCACAGACAGTCGCGGCTACACCTTC. Its translation: CASSTDSRGYTF. The chain carries TRBV7-9 and TRBJ1-2, with a weak D call TRBD1 (5 bases). CDR1 and CDR2 from the germline V gene are SEHNR and FQNEAQ (reference sequence). Trimming shortened V by 5 bases and J by 8 bases, and 12 bases separated the two germline ends. This CDR3 has 12 residues. Full variable domain (remainder filled in from reference TRBV7-9 and TRBJ1-2): DTGVSQNPRHKITKRGQNVTFRCDPISEHNRLYWYRQTLGQGPEFLTYFQNEAQLEKSRLLSDRFSAERPKGSFSTLEIQRTEQGDSAMYLCASSTDSRGYTFGSGTRLTVV.

A few counts support this clonotype. Being one base from a much bigger clone, this may be a read error. The gene calls are TRBV9 and TRBJ2-1; unclear D gene. The DNA matches TRBJ2-7 better at its end, which makes the J call doubtful. Germline CDR1 SGDLS, CDR2 YYNGEE. CDR3 length: 15 amino acids. The CDR3 protein is CASSVGLSSYNEQYF. The CDR3 DNA follows: TGTGCCAGCAGCGTAGGACTGAGCTCCTACAATGAGCAGTACTTC.

This clonotype was observed many times. The chain employs TRBV15 and TRBJ2-1; D unresolved. V lost 9 bases and J lost 3, with 18 bases in between. There are 15 residues in the CDR3. Germline V CDR1 and CDR2: LNHNV, YYDKDF (reference sequence). The CDR3 DNA follows: TGTGCCACGAGACGGAGTACGGGTTTCTACAATGAGCAGTTCTTC. Translation gives CATRRSTGFYNEQFF.

Notes on this clonotype: One junction end disagrees with the germline gene, perhaps due to a read error. The J gene is TRBJ2-4, the V gene TRBV7-2; 11 nucleotides line up with TRBD2. Germline CDR1 is SGHTA and CDR2 is FQGNSA. The CDR3 totals 16 residues. The CDR3 loop reads CGSSLAGGATKNIQYF. The CDR3, as DNA: TGTGGCAGCAGCTTAGCGGGGGGGGCAACCAAAAACATTCAGTACTTC.

This clonotype was seen more than once but under ten times. This sequence joins TRBV6-5 and TRBJ2-7; 10 bases fit TRBD1. With 1 base clipped from V and 7 bases from J, the junction kept 4 bases outside the gene matches. The germline CDR1 and CDR2 sequences are MNHEY and SVGAGI. There are 14 residues in the CDR3. CDR3 DNA: TGTGCCAGCAGTTACTTGGGACAGGGGATGGAGCAGTACTTC. It translates to CASSYLGQGMEQYF.

The CDR3 nucleotides are TGTGCCAGCAAAGGGACGGAGAACACCGGGGAGCTGTTTTTT. Translating it yields CASKGTENTGELFF. V is TRBV2 and J is TRBJ2-2; tentatively, D is TRBD1 or TRBD2 (5 bases each). Germline V CDR1 and CDR2: SNHLY, FYNNEI. V lost 7 bases, J lost 1 base, and 10 bases lay in between. This CDR3 has 14 residues.

This clonotype was seen repeatedly, ten times or more. This sequence joins TRBV28 and TRBJ2-7; 9 bases line up with TRBD1. J lost 5 bases, V lost 5 bases, and 4 bases had no gene match. Germline V gene sequence: CDR1 MDHEN, CDR2 SYDVKM. The CDR3 spans 13 residues. This CDR3 is CASSNRGRDEQYF. For the CDR3, the DNA is TGTGCCAGCAGTAACAGGGGGCGCGACGAGCAGTACTTC.

This clonotype was found many times. The V and J genes are TRBV2 and TRBJ2-5; D gene unclear. Germline V lookup: CDR1 SNHLY, CDR2 FYNNEI. Trimming took 6 bases from V and 3 from J, leaving 5 bases between them. The CDR3 totals 11 residues. The CDR3 loop is CASRAEETQYF. The CDR3 DNA reads as TGTGCCAGCAGGGCAGAAGAGACCCAGTACTTC.

The chain joins TRBV20-1 to TRBJ2-3, with TRBD2 identical over 7 bases. The CDR3 is made up of 14 amino acids. The V gene's germline CDR1 is DFQATT and CDR2 SNEGSKA (reference sequence). V shed 6 bases, J shed 1 base, and the junction held 7 bases outside the gene matches. The CDR3 here is CSAQWGGGTDTQYF. CDR3 nucleotides: TGCAGTGCCCAGTGGGGAGGGGGCACAGATACGCAGTATTTT.